Sequencing of this T cell receptor (beta chain) was carried out in a study of post-analysis software for immune sequencing data. Findings and caveats of the study: People with multiple sclerosis had a significantly lower normalized Chao1 diversity than controls did. The study found TRBV5-6, TRBV5-1 and TRBV20-1 among a handful of TRBV segments more frequent in patients than controls.

TCR beta cDNA libraries had unique molecular identifiers. T cells, about 0.9 to 10 million of them, yielded roughly 470,000 cDNA molecules. Each CDR3 protein gets one entry after TCRdb re-called the PCR reads with MiXCR. The sample includes over 300,000 distinct CDR3 sequences, less than 40% of them seen just once. This clonotype was seen just once. Antigen unknown. Germline is not matched at one junction end, which may reflect a read error. The CDR3 loop spans 14 amino acids. CDR1 is DFQATT, CDR2 SNEGSKA, per germline (reference sequence). The receptor was derived from a girl aged 5 to 17 with multiple sclerosis. Sequenced input: blood. The chain carries TRBV20-1 and TRBJ2-7, with no clear D. CDR3 protein: CGARLGGMTYEQYF. The CDR3 DNA sequence: TGCGGTGCTAGGTTGGGCGGAATGACCTACGAGCAGTACTTC.